A single sample gave rise to the 9 T cell receptor beta chains below, sequenced in a study of spatial heterogeneity in lung cancer. Findings and caveats of the study: Within tumors, counts of expanded alpha and beta TCRs tracked tumor mutation counts.

Time point in this sample: sample taken at primary tumor resection. These receptors' targets are unknown. One entry per CDR3 protein, called by TCRdb with MiXCR from the 5' RACE reads. The sample yields about 8,100 distinct CDR3 sequences, 9.5% to 15% seen once. Specimen: lung tumor tissue, collected at surgery. The receptors shown here come from a male donor with early-stage non-small cell lung cancer.

This clonotype is medium-sized within its sample. The genes are TRBV6-5 and TRBJ2-2; D not resolved. The CDR3 consists of 13 residues. CDR1 MNHEY and CDR2 SVGAGI come from the germline V gene. Trimming shortened V by 2 bases and J by 6 bases, and 7 bases separated the two germline ends. CDR3 in DNA: TGTGCCAGCAGTTACGGAGACCCCGGGGAGCTGTTTTTT. Encoded protein: CASSYGDPGELFF.

In its sample, this clonotype ranks as medium-sized. The CDR3 protein is CASSLRLQLYNEQFF. CDR3 bases: TGTGCCAGCAGTTTAAGACTACAGCTTTACAATGAGCAGTTCTTC. The chain uses TRBV27 and TRBJ2-1; weak D call: TRBD2 (5 bases). The CDR3 runs to 15 residues. Germline V CDR1 and CDR2: MNHEY, SMNVEV (reference sequence). Trimming shortened V by 2 bases and J by 4 bases, and 12 bases separated the two germline ends.

At least ten counts were recorded for this clonotype. The chain is built from TRBV27 and TRBJ1-5, with D uncertain. V gave up 2 bases and J gave up 2 bases, with 10 bases separating them. CDR1 is MNHEY, CDR2 SMNVEV, per germline (reference sequence). This CDR3 region has 15 residues. The CDR3 bases are TGTGCCAGCAGTTTAGGTCCCTTTGGCAATCAGCCCCAGCATTTT. Translated, it gives CASSLGPFGNQPQHF.

Sample share makes this clonotype medium-sized (0.01 to 0.1%). The genes are TRBV20-1 and TRBJ1-3, with D maybe TRBD1 (6 bases). Germline CDR1 DFQATT, CDR2 SNEGSKA (reference sequence). V shed 6 bases and J shed 4 bases, with 19 bases lying between them. The CDR3 spans 15 residues. The DNA of the CDR3 is TGCAGTGCCGACGCCGGGACACAAAAAGGAAACACCATATATTTT. Translating gives CSADAGTQKGNTIYF.

This chain uses TRBV20-1 with TRBJ2-3, with D tentatively TRBD2 (6 bases). The CDR3 sequence is 15 residues long. Looked up from germline, CDR1 is DFQATT and CDR2 is SNEGSKA (reference sequence). V was pared by 3 bases and J by 2 bases, with 15 bases between. DNA for the CDR3: TGCAGTGCTAGGTACCCCCTAGCGCACACAGATACGCAGTATTTT. The encoded protein is CSARYPLAHTDTQYF.

The chain carries TRBV7-2 and TRBJ1-4; 8 nucleotides match TRBD1. Germline CDR1 and CDR2: SGHTA and FQGNSA. The CDR3 runs 15 residues. The J segment lost 8 bases and the V segment lost 3 bases, leaving 8 bases of the junction unmatched. The CDR3 loop is CASSLSGTGEEKLFF. The DNA of the CDR3 is TGTGCCAGCAGCTTGTCCGGGACAGGAGAGGAAAAACTGTTTTTT.

This clonotype was recorded many times. The genes are TRBV5-1 and TRBJ1-2; tentative D call: TRBD1 (5 bases). CDR1 is SGHRS, CDR2 YFSETQ, per germline. Trimming pared 4 bases from V and 7 bases from J, leaving 17 bases between. This CDR3 is built from 14 residues. The chain's CDR3 is CASSLDSGPGGYTF. The CDR3 region has the DNA TGCGCCAGCAGCCTGGACTCGGGGCCGGGTGGCTACACCTTC.

The sample holds many counts of this clonotype. This chain's CDR3 is CATSRVGGTDTQYF. The CDR3 DNA reads as TGTGCCACCAGCAGAGTTGGGGGCACAGATACGCAGTATTTT. The chain uses TRBV15 and TRBJ2-3, with D hard to call. CDR1 is LNHNV, CDR2 YYDKDF, per germline (reference sequence). Trimming pared 1 base from V and 1 base from J, leaving 6 bases between. CDR3 length: 14 residues.

This clonotype has at least ten counts. The V gene is TRBV5-8, the J gene TRBJ2-1; 9 bases align to TRBD2. After removal of 3 bases from V and 7 bases from J, the junction contained 8 bases not matched to a gene. This CDR3 contains 15 residues. Germline lookup yields CDR1 SGHTS and CDR2 YDEGEE. CDR3 nucleotide sequence: TGTGCCAGCAGCTGGACTAGCGCCCGGGGGAATGAGCAGTTCTTC. Translating it yields CASSWTSARGNEQFF.